Below, 18 T cell receptor beta chains from the same sample are listed, as sequenced in a study of blood T cell repertoires in COVID-19. The repertoire was sequenced with immunoSEQ multiplex PCR; TCRdb's copy has only in-frame clones and lacks some. The data show 150,000 or so clones, with 70% to 90% seen just once and 1.2% held by the top ten. Sequencing used peripheral blood. The source of these receptors is a man aged 55-75 years who had recovered from COVID-19.

The chain employs TRBV3-1 (or the pseudogene TRBV3-2) and TRBJ1-4; TRBD1 agrees at 7 bases. This CDR3 spans 13 amino acids. From germline, CDR1 is LGHDT and CDR2 YNNKEL (reference sequence). V dropped 4 bases and J dropped 9; count of bases not matched to a gene: 5. The CDR3 coding sequence is TGTGCCAGCAGCCTAGCAGGGGGGAAAAAACTGTTTTTT. Translated, it gives CASSLAGGKKLFF.

The rearrangement uses TRBV14 and TRBJ2-1; D is uncertain. The CDR3 extends over 12 amino acids. Trimming removed 1 base at V and 15 bases at J, with 13 bases between. CDR1 is SGHDN, CDR2 FVKESK, per germline. This chain's CDR3 is CASSQVPIERFF. The CDR3 nucleotides read TGTGCCAGCAGCCAAGTCCCGATAGAACGGTTCTTC.

The V call is TRBV21-1, the J call TRBJ2-1; the table's D call, TRBD2, has no DNA check behind it. TRBV21-1 is a documented pseudogene. The CDR3 extends over 17 amino acids. The CDR3 DNA is TGTGCCAGCAGCAATTTGAAGAGGAAGAGCTCCTACAATGAGCAGTTCTTC. It specifies CASSNLKRKSSYNEQFF.

This sequence joins TRBV27 and TRBJ1-1; D gene uncertain. Trimming shortened V by 3 bases and J by 0 bases, and 8 bases separated the two germline ends. Germline CDR1 reads MNHEY; CDR2 reads SMNVEV (reference sequence). The CDR3 runs 14 residues. The CDR3 reads CASSFNSMNTEAFF. CDR3 DNA: TGTGCCAGCAGTTTTAACAGCATGAACACTGAAGCTTTCTTT.

V is TRBV6-5 and J is TRBJ1-5; 7 positions match TRBD1. The germline V gene has CDR1 MNHEY and CDR2 SVGAGI. The CDR3 runs 13 residues. With V trimmed by 6 bases and J by 7 bases, 6 bases remained unmatched. The CDR3 region is CASSTQGDQPQHF. The DNA for the CDR3 is TGTGCCAGCAGCACCCAGGGGGACCAGCCCCAGCATTTT.

The V call is TRBV18, the J call TRBJ1-1; D remains unclear. Per germline, CDR1 KGHSH and CDR2 LQKENI. The V gene lost 9 bases and the J gene lost 0 bases, with 8 bases spanning the gap. The CDR3 has 12 amino acids. The CDR3 sequence: CASSLMNTEAFF. CDR3 sequence (DNA): TGTGCCAGTAGTCTTATGAACACTGAAGCTTTCTTT.

This clone was counted at least ten times. This rearrangement joins TRBV30 to TRBJ1-6, with D possibly being TRBD1 (6 bases). The CDR3 covers 12 residues. Looked up from germline, CDR1 is GTSNPN and CDR2 is SVGIG (reference sequence). Trimming removed 8 bases from V and 6 bases from J, with 11 bases in between. The CDR3 DNA reads as TGTGCCCGAGGACAGCTTAATTCACCCCTCCACTTT. Its translation: CARGQLNSPLHF.

The chain is built from TRBV6-4 and TRBJ2-6; TRBD1 aligns across 7 bases. Germline CDR1 reads MRHNA; CDR2 reads SNTAGT. V trimming: 3 bases; J trimming: 4 bases; junction bases outside the gene matches: 6. The CDR3 is made up of 16 amino acids. The CDR3 DNA follows: TGTGCCAGCAGTGAAGGCAGGGGGTCAGGGGCCAACGTCCTGACTTTC. This codes for CASSEGRGSGANVLTF.

This clone turned up a few times. The chain couples TRBV27 to TRBJ1-2, with 7 bases that match TRBD1. The CDR3 covers 16 residues. CDR1 and CDR2 from the germline V gene are MNHEY and SMNVEV (reference sequence). Trimming cost V 5 bases and J 1 base; bases outside gene matches: 10. The CDR3 DNA is TGTGCCAGCAGTCCCCTGACAGGGACCAATAACTATGGCTACACCTTC. Translating it yields CASSPLTGTNNYGYTF.

The J gene is TRBJ1-4, the V gene TRBV2, with D maybe TRBD1 (5 bases). In germline, CDR1 is SNHLY, CDR2 FYNNEI. The CDR3 loop spans 15 amino acids. The V and J ends lost 6 bases and 4 bases respectively, with 15 bases between them. For the CDR3, the DNA is TGTGCCAGCAGCCGCGGGGGGAGGATTAATGAAAAACTGTTTTTT. Its protein is CASSRGGRINEKLFF.

The V call is TRBV18, the J call TRBJ1-4; 9 positions match TRBD1. Looked up from germline, CDR1 is KGHSH and CDR2 is LQKENI. The CDR3 runs 16 residues. The junction had 8 bases not matched to a gene; V was cut back by 2 bases and J by 7 bases. The CDR3 coding sequence is TGTGCCAGCTCACCAAATTCCGGGACAGGGAGTGAAAAACTGTTTTTT. It codes for CASSPNSGTGSEKLFF.

The chain recombines TRBV19 with TRBJ1-1; D is unresolved. V shed 1 base and J shed 6 bases, with 18 bases lying between them. Per the germline V gene, CDR1 is LNHDA and CDR2 is SQIVND (reference sequence). The CDR3 contains 16 residues. The CDR3 spells CASSIGSGGRKSEAFF. The CDR3, as DNA: TGTGCCAGTAGTATAGGGTCAGGAGGACGAAAGTCTGAAGCTTTCTTT.

CDR3 bases: TGTGCCAGCTCACCACTTCAGGGGTCGGGTGGAGATACGCAGTATTTT. This gives the protein CASSPLQGSGGDTQYF. The J gene is TRBJ2-3, the V gene TRBV18, with TRBD1 as a possible D gene (6 bases). The germline V gene has CDR1 KGHSH and CDR2 LQKENI. V lost 1 base to trimming and J lost 5 bases, with 16 bases between them. CDR3 length: 16 amino acids.

The chain has TRBV7-2 and TRBJ1-3; 9 bases match TRBD1. V shed 5 bases, J shed 2 bases, and the junction held 10 bases outside the gene matches. CDR1 is SGHTA, CDR2 FQGNSA, per germline. CDR3 length: 17 residues. The CDR3 DNA reads as TGTGCCAGCAGCCAAAACCCGACAGGGGGAACTGGAAACACCATATATTTT. Residues: CASSQNPTGGTGNTIYF. The full variable domain, in which reference TRBV7-2 and TRBJ1-3 provide the parts outside the CDR3, is GAGVSQSPSNKVTEKGKDVELRCDPISGHTALYWYRQSLGQGLEFLIYFQGNSAPDKSGLPSDRFSAERTGGSVSTLTIQRTQQEDSAVYLCASSQNPTGGTGNTIYFGEGSWLTVV.

The chain recombines TRBV3-1 (or the pseudogene TRBV3-2) with TRBJ1-2, with D perhaps TRBD1 (5 bases). The germline V and J ends were trimmed by 1 base and 1 base, with 19 bases remaining between them. CDR1 and CDR2 (germline): LGHDT, YNNKEL (reference sequence). The CDR3 length is 18 residues. The CDR3 protein is CASSQVIKGQRLNYGYTF. The CDR3, as DNA: TGTGCCAGCAGCCAAGTTATCAAGGGGCAGAGACTTAACTATGGCTACACCTTC.

The rearrangement links TRBV9 to TRBJ2-3; D is perhaps TRBD1 (6 bases). CDR3 length equals 15 residues. Trimming removed 0 bases at V and 5 bases at J, with 13 bases between. Germline V lookup: CDR1 SGDLS, CDR2 YYNGEE. CDR3 sequence (DNA): TGTGCCAGCAGCGTAGGATCAGGGGACGGAGATACGCAGTATTTT. Amino acids: CASSVGSGDGDTQYF.

V and J are TRBV18 and TRBJ1-2; TRBD1 matches 11 bases. V was pared by 3 bases and J by 8 bases, with 5 bases of the junction left unmatched. The V gene's germline CDR1 is KGHSH and CDR2 LQKENI. The CDR3 is 14 amino acids. CDR3 in DNA: TGTGCCAGCTCACCGAAGGGACAGGGGGAAGGCTACACCTTC. Its translation is CASSPKGQGEGYTF. Filled out from reference TRBV18 and TRBJ1-2, the complete variable domain reads NAGVMQNPRHLVRRRGQEARLRCSPMKGHSHVYWYRQLPEEGLKFMVYLQKENIIDESGMPKERFSAEFPKEGPSILRIQQVVRGDSAAYFCASSPKGQGEGYTFGSGTRLTVV.

The chain combines TRBV7-2 with TRBJ2-1, with 7 positions matching TRBD2. This CDR3 contains 16 residues. Looked up from germline, CDR1 is SGHTA and CDR2 is FQGNSA. After removal of 4 bases from V and 4 bases from J, the junction contained 10 bases not matched to a gene. The CDR3 DNA reads TGTGCCAGCAGCTACGATGGGAGCGGGAATTACAATGAGCAGTTCTTC. It codes for CASSYDGSGNYNEQFF.